Listed below are T cell receptor beta chains from one sample, sequenced in a study of cytomegalovirus exposure and HLA in healthy donors. Repertoires were generated with immunoSEQ multiplex PCR, while TCRdb's copy carries only in-frame clones and drops some. The sample has 100,000 to 150,000 clones; roughly a tenth are singletons. What was sequenced was PBMCs. The receptors stem from a woman between 18 and 29 years old in good health and CMV-seropositive. Each CDR3 is given with its conserved first and last residue. The D gene is left open where the match is weak. Size is omitted from some rows. Given values are once, few, many or a class for expanded clones.

>-|TRBJ1-1|TRBV25-1|few
CASSRGADTEAFF
TGTGCCAGCAGCAGGGGTGCGGACACTGAAGCTTTCTTT
>TRBD1|TRBJ1-2|TRBV12-5|-
CASGLPQSGTGGTHTRGYTF
TGTGCTAGTGGTTTGCCCCAAAGCGGGACAGGGGGCACTCATACTAGGGGCTACACCTTC
>TRBD2|TRBJ2-1|TRBV6-5|-
CASSLTSGSYNEQFF
TGTGCCAGCAGTTTAACTAGCGGGTCCTACAATGAGCAGTTCTTC
>TRBD1|TRBJ1-2|TRBV2|few
CASSAGQGTGGYTF
TGTGCCAGCAGTGCCGGACAGGGGACGGGCGGCTACACCTTC
>TRBD1|TRBJ2-5|TRBV9|-
CASSEGARETQYF
TGTGCCAGCAGTGAGGGGGCGAGGGAGACCCAGTACTTC
>-|TRBJ2-1|TRBV5-1|few
CASSLLEISTANEQFF
TGCGCCAGCAGCCTACTAGAGATATCGACTGCGAATGAGCAGTTCTTC
>-|TRBJ2-3|TRBV7-9|-
CASSLLPGVGTDTQYF
TGTGCCAGCAGCTTACTACCGGGAGTGGGCACAGATACGCAGTATTTT
>-|TRBJ2-7|TRBV20-1|-
CSAVPAYEQYF
TGCAGTGCGGTCCCAGCCTACGAGCAGTACTTC
>-|TRBJ2-1|TRBV5-8|few
CASSLAQGSYNEQFF
TGTGCCAGCAGCTTGGCGCAGGGGTCCTACAATGAGCAGTTCTTC
>-|TRBJ1-5|TRBV19|few
CASSSTGWYQPQHF
TGTGCCAGTAGTAGTACAGGTTGGTATCAGCCCCAGCATTTT
>-|TRBJ1-2|TRBV4-1|few
CASSQGPLAGDYGYTF
TGCGCCAGCAGCCAGGGACCTCTTGCAGGGGACTATGGCTACACCTTC
>TRBD1|TRBJ1-2|TRBV11-3|-
CASSLGTDSYGYTF
TGTGCCAGCAGCCTAGGGACAGACTCCTATGGCTACACCTTC
>-|TRBJ2-5|TRBV5-4|-
CASSLEVAGETQYF
TGTGCCAGCAGCTTGGAAGTTGCAGGGGAGACCCAGTACTTC
>TRBD1|TRBJ1-5|TRBV6-1|few
CASSEPGTGGYQPQHF
TGTGCCAGCAGTGAACCGGGGACAGGGGGATATCAGCCCCAGCATTTT
>TRBD2|TRBJ2-7|TRBV27|few
CASSLSIQREHEQYF
TGTGCCAGCAGTTTATCGATCCAGCGGGAGCACGAGCAGTACTTC
>TRBD1|TRBJ1-3|TRBV5-1|few
CASSPTQGVHSGNTIYF
TGCGCCAGCAGCCCGACACAGGGGGTCCACTCTGGAAACACCATATATTTT
>TRBD1|TRBJ1-1|TRBV7-9|few
CASSLGDSF
TGTGCCAGCAGCTTAGGGGACAGTTTT
>TRBD1|TRBJ2-4|TRBV13|-
CASSFDSSRGRENIQYF
TGTGCCAGCAGCTTCGATTCCTCCAGGGGGCGCGAGAACATTCAGTACTTC
>TRBD2|TRBJ2-7|TRBV27|few
CASRRGLAGVSEQYF
TGTGCCAGCAGGAGAGGACTAGCGGGAGTATCCGAGCAGTACTTC
>-|TRBJ2-3|TRBV21-1|-
CASPSIPSRDTDTQYF
TGTGCCTCCCCCTCGATTCCCAGCAGGGACACAGATACGCAGTATTTT
>TRBD1|TRBJ1-6|TRBV27|few
CASSLKVSGTGSYNSPLHF
TGTGCCAGCAGTTTAAAAGTCTCGGGGACAGGGTCCTATAATTCACCCCTCCACTTT
>-|TRBJ1-5|TRBV6-6|-
CASSYGPGVQPQHF
TGTGCCAGCAGTTACGGACCAGGGGTTCAGCCCCAGCATTTT
>TRBD2|TRBJ2-1|TRBV10-3|-
CAISGGTSVTEGYNEQFF
TGTGCCATCAGTGGCGGGACTAGCGTTACAGAGGGATACAATGAGCAGTTCTTC
>TRBD2|TRBJ2-1|TRBV7-8|few
CASSPGLGNEQFF
TGTGCCAGCAGCCCCGGACTAGGCAATGAGCAGTTCTTC
>TRBD2|TRBJ2-7|TRBV7-8|-
CASSLGLAGVYEQYF
TGTGCCAGCAGCTTAGGACTAGCGGGAGTATACGAGCAGTACTTC
>TRBD1|TRBJ1-2|TRBV16|-
CASRRTGGYGYTF
TGTGCCAGCAGGCGGACAGGGGGCTATGGCTACACCTTC
>TRBD1|TRBJ1-2|TRBV6-1|few
CASTILSRDRTF
TGTGCCAGCACCATATTGAGCCGGGACAGGACCTTC
>-|TRBJ2-1|TRBV30|few
CAWSVTGNEQFF
TGTGCCTGGAGTGTCACGGGGAATGAGCAGTTCTTC
>-|TRBJ1-1|TRBV29-1|-
CSVEGGGVEAFF
TGCAGCGTTGAAGGTGGGGGGGTGGAAGCTTTCTTT
>TRBD2|TRBJ2-5|TRBV15|-
CATSKPLAGLETQYF
TGTGCCACCAGCAAGCCCCTAGCGGGCCTCGAGACCCAGTACTTC
>-|TRBJ1-1|TRBV19|-
CASSTSVWTAQSEAFF
TGTGCCAGTAGTACTTCAGTATGGACAGCTCAGTCTGAAGCTTTCTTT
>-|TRBJ1-2|TRBV5-4|few
CASSKGVIYGYTF
TGTGCCAGCAGCAAAGGGGTCATCTATGGCTACACCTTC
>TRBD2|TRBJ2-1|TRBV5-4|-
CASTRGGEQFF
TGTGCCAGCACCCGGGGGGGTGAGCAGTTCTTC
>-|TRBJ1-1|TRBV4-1|few
CASSIGRGNTEAFF
TGCGCCAGCAGCATAGGCAGGGGGAACACTGAAGCTTTCTTT
>TRBD1|TRBJ1-2|TRBV6-4|-
CASSDQGAVFAGYTF
TGTGCCAGCAGTGATCAGGGGGCGGTTTTCGCTGGCTACACCTTC
>TRBD2|TRBJ2-7|TRBV15|few
CATSRETSGPYEQYF
TGTGCCACCAGCAGAGAGACTAGCGGACCCTACGAGCAGTACTTC
>TRBD2|TRBJ2-7|TRBV7-6|-
CASSLASGSEQYF
TGTGCCAGCAGCTTAGCTAGCGGGAGCGAGCAGTACTTC